This TCR beta chain was found in a study of CD8+ T cells in alopecia areata. Punch biopsies of lesional scalp, plus peripheral blood, were taken from alopecia areata patients. The CDR3 length is 12 residues. Deletions cut 6 bases from V and 2 bases from J, with 8 bases between. CDR1 and CDR2 from the germline V gene are MDHEN and SYDVKM. RNA extraction was followed by reverse transcription into cDNA, which acted as the sequencing template. TCRdb keeps only in-frame clones here, not all; method: immunoSEQ multiplex PCR. Found here are about 82,000 clones, roughly 47% of them singletons; the top ten hold roughly 6%.

Sample: NKG2D-high CD8+ T cells sorted from blood. The V gene is TRBV28, the J gene TRBJ2-7; TRBD1 might be the D (6 bases). The TCR originated in a human donor with alopecia areata. In DNA, the CDR3 is TGTGCCAGCAGCCAGGGGACCTACGAGCAGTACTTC. It specifies CASSQGTYEQYF.